The 27 T cell receptor beta chains below all came from one sample that was sequenced in a study of cytomegalovirus exposure and HLA in healthy donors. In the PCR, 60 Vbeta and 13 Jbeta primers were used. Profiling relied on immunoSEQ multiplex PCR, and the TCRdb table lists in-frame clones only, not all of them. The repertoire holds about 76,000 clones, 81% seen once, with about 2% in the top ten. The material sequenced was PBMCs. These receptors came from a woman between 25 and 40 years old in good health and CMV-seronegative.

This chain uses TRBV7-3 with TRBJ1-1; D uncertain. The CDR3 is 13 residues long. Per germline, CDR1 SGHTA and CDR2 FQGTGA. V was trimmed by 3 bases and J by 1 base, leaving 6 bases between them. CDR3 residues: CASSLSQNTEAFF. CDR3 in DNA: TGTGCCAGCAGCTTGAGTCAGAACACTGAAGCTTTCTTT.

The V and J genes are TRBV5-4 and TRBJ2-5; 8 bases line up with TRBD1. The CDR3 contains 14 residues. Germline values: CDR1 SGHNT, CDR2 YYREEE (reference sequence). V lost 7 bases and J lost 5; bases outside the gene matches: 10. The CDR3 spells CASVQQGARETQYF. In DNA, the CDR3 is TGTGCCAGCGTACAGCAGGGGGCGCGGGAGACCCAGTACTTC.

The rearrangement uses TRBV11-1 and TRBJ2-1; 10 bases are a match to TRBD2. The CDR3 runs to 17 residues. CDR1 and CDR2 (germline): SGHAT, FQDESV (reference sequence). V lost 5 bases and J lost 2; bases outside the gene matches: 9. The CDR3 sequence is CASSLTTSGSAYNEQFF. CDR3 coding DNA: TGTGCCAGCAGCCTAACGACTAGCGGGTCGGCCTACAATGAGCAGTTCTTC.

In its sample, this clone was seen a few times. The rearrangement joins TRBV30 to TRBJ2-2; no reliable D call. The V and J ends lost 2 bases and 3 bases respectively, with 4 bases between them. The CDR3 covers 12 residues. CDR1 is GTSNPN and CDR2 is SVGIG in the germline V gene (reference sequence). CDR3 in DNA: TGTGCCTGGAGTCGAGACACCGGGGAGCTGTTTTTT. Translated: CAWSRDTGELFF.

A word on this clone: The same CDR3 can be traced to other DNA sequences in this sample. The chain links TRBV7-3 to TRBJ2-5; possible D gene TRBD1, 6 bases. Germline values: CDR1 SGHTA, CDR2 FQGTGA. The CDR3 runs to 13 residues. V was clipped by 5 bases and J by 1 base, with 8 bases between them. In DNA, the CDR3 is TGTGCCAGCAGCGCAGGGGCCCAAGAGACCCAGTACTTC. Translated: CASSAGAQETQYF. The complete variable domain, with remaining parts taken from reference TRBV7-3 and TRBJ2-5, reads GAGVSQTPSNKVTEKGKYVELRCDPISGHTALYWYRQSLGQGPEFLIYFQGTGAADDSGLPNDRFFAVRPEGSVSTLKIQRTERGDSAVYLCASSAGAQETQYFGPGTRLLVL.

This clone was counted only a few times. V usage is TRBV29-1 and J usage is TRBJ2-5; tentative D call: TRBD2 (6 bases). V lost 3 bases, J lost 6 bases, and 11 bases lay in between. This CDR3 is 12 amino acids long. Germline values: CDR1 SQVTM, CDR2 ANQGSEA. CDR3 sequence reads: CSVEIGGKTQYF. As DNA, the CDR3 is TGCAGCGTTGAGATCGGGGGAAAGACCCAGTACTTC.

The rearrangement uses TRBV5-1 and TRBJ2-1; 7 nucleotides match TRBD2. This CDR3 is 15 amino acids long. The germline V gene encodes CDR1 SGHRS and CDR2 YFSETQ. J lost 9 bases, V lost 2 bases, and 11 bases had no gene match. This chain's CDR3 is CASSFGGRGVGEQFF. Here the CDR3 DNA reads TGCGCCAGCAGCTTCGGGGGGAGAGGGGTCGGTGAGCAGTTCTTC. The full variable domain, in which reference TRBV5-1 and TRBJ2-1 provide the parts outside the CDR3, is KAGVTQTPRYLIKTRGQQVTLSCSPISGHRSVSWYQQTPGQGLQFLFEYFSETQRNKGNFPGRFSGRQFSNSRSEMNVSTLELGDSALYLCASSFGGRGVGEQFFGPGTRLTVL.

The rearrangement links TRBV18 to TRBJ2-3; 8 bases match TRBD2. From germline, CDR1 is KGHSH and CDR2 LQKENI. The CDR3 loop spans 17 amino acids. After removal of 1 base from V and 5 bases from J, the junction contained 11 bases not matched to a gene. The CDR3 here is CASSPQSGSPLRDTQYF. Written as DNA, the CDR3 is TGTGCCAGCTCACCACAAAGCGGGAGTCCTTTGAGAGATACGCAGTATTTT.

The J gene is TRBJ2-3, the V gene TRBV30; the match to TRBD2 covers 7 bases. Germline V gene sequence: CDR1 GTSNPN, CDR2 SVGIG (reference sequence). The length of the CDR3 is 16 residues. V trimming: 5 bases; J trimming: 2 bases; junction bases outside the gene matches: 13. The CDR3 region has the DNA TGTGCCTGGGCCGGGTCGACTAGCCACACCACAGATACGCAGTATTTT. Residues: CAWAGSTSHTTDTQYF.

The chain combines TRBV7-6 with TRBJ2-6; TRBD2 is a possible D gene (6 bases). Germline CDR1 SGHVS, CDR2 FNYEAQ. The CDR3 contains 16 residues. Trimming removed 3 bases at V and 2 bases at J, with 11 bases between. CDR3 residues: CASSFGTRAGANVLTF. The DNA of the CDR3 is TGTGCCAGCAGCTTCGGGACTCGTGCTGGGGCCAACGTCCTGACTTTC. Using reference TRBV7-6 and TRBJ2-6 for the parts outside the CDR3, the full variable domain is GAGVSQSPRYKVTKRGQDVALRCDPISGHVSLYWYRQALGQGPEFLTYFNYEAQQDKSGLPNDRFSAERPEGSISTLTIQRTEQRDSAMYRCASSFGTRAGANVLTFGAGSRLTVL.

V usage is TRBV5-1 and J usage is TRBJ2-5; 7 positions agree with TRBD1. The CDR3 has 13 residues. Germline CDR1 and CDR2: SGHRS and YFSETQ. J was trimmed by 5 bases and V by 2 bases; bases with no gene match: 3. This chain's CDR3 is CASSLQGTETQYF. The DNA of the CDR3 is TGCGCCAGCAGCTTACAGGGGACGGAGACCCAGTACTTC.

CDR3 loop: CASSLSLAGSYNEQFF. In DNA, the CDR3 is TGTGCCAGCAGCTTATCCTTAGCCGGTTCCTACAATGAGCAGTTCTTC. V and J are TRBV7-9 and TRBJ2-1; no definite D call. The CDR3 sequence is 16 residues long. Germline lookup yields CDR1 SEHNR and CDR2 FQNEAQ (reference sequence). V lost 2 bases to trimming and J lost 1 base, with 12 bases between them.

The chain combines TRBV19 with TRBJ2-3; 8 bases are a match to TRBD2. Trimming cost V 6 bases and J 6 bases; bases outside gene matches: 17. Per the germline V gene, CDR1 is LNHDA and CDR2 is SQIVND (reference sequence). The CDR3 runs to 17 residues. The chain's CDR3 is CASRSSGLAGSGDTQYF. In nucleotides, the CDR3 is TGTGCCAGTAGATCTTCAGGGTTAGCGGGATCGGGGGATACGCAGTATTTT.

The chain has TRBV19 and TRBJ2-1; 13 bases are shared with TRBD2. With 8 bases clipped from V and 5 bases from J, the junction kept 3 bases outside the gene matches. This CDR3 is built from 14 residues. CDR1 and CDR2 from the germline V gene are LNHDA and SQIVND (reference sequence). CDR3 in amino acids: CASWTSGRNNEQFF. The CDR3 bases are TGTGCCAGTTGGACTAGCGGGAGAAACAATGAGCAGTTCTTC.

The J gene is TRBJ1-2, the V gene TRBV15, with D unresolved. With 0 bases removed from V and 4 bases from J, the gap between germline ends came to 12 bases. Germline V CDR1 and CDR2: LNHNV, YYDKDF (reference sequence). This CDR3 comprises 15 residues. CDR3 nucleotide sequence: TGTGCCACCAGCAGAGATCCGGGAGTTAGCTATGGCTACACCTTC. This encodes CATSRDPGVSYGYTF.

The chain joins TRBV5-4 to TRBJ1-3, with 7 bases that match TRBD1. The CDR3 covers 15 residues. CDR1 and CDR2 (germline): SGHNT, YYREEE (reference sequence). Germline trimming cut 1 base from V and 7 bases from J; bases unmatched to any gene: 8. CDR3 amino acids: CASSLQQGSGNTIYF. The DNA for the CDR3 is TGTGCCAGCAGCTTGCAACAGGGGTCCGGTAACACCATATATTTT.

In this sample, this clone turned up a few times. This rearrangement joins TRBV28 to TRBJ2-7, with 9 bases identical to TRBD1. The V gene end was trimmed by 4 bases and the J gene end by 4 bases; junction bases not matched to a gene: 8. The CDR3 extends over 15 amino acids. CDR1 is MDHEN and CDR2 is SYDVKM in the germline V gene. The CDR3 loop reads CASSSVGTGLYEQYF. The CDR3, as DNA: TGTGCCAGCAGTTCGGTGGGGACAGGGTTGTACGAGCAGTACTTC. Complete variable domain (other parts from reference TRBV28 and TRBJ2-7): DVKVTQSSRYLVKRTGEKVFLECVQDMDHENMFWYRQDPGLGLRLIYFSYDVKMKEKGDIPEGYSVSREKKERFSLILESASTNQTSMYLCASSSVGTGLYEQYFGPGTRLTVT.

The gene calls are TRBV4-1 and TRBJ2-7, with 9 positions matching TRBD1. CDR3 length: 18 residues. The ends lost 4 bases at V and 2 bases at J; junction bases unmatched: 15. Germline-derived CDR1 and CDR2 are MGHRA and YSYEKL. The CDR3 sequence: CASSRILREQGAPYEQYF. DNA for the CDR3: TGCGCCAGCAGCCGCATTCTCCGGGAACAGGGGGCTCCCTACGAGCAGTACTTC.

The chain has TRBV7-9 and TRBJ1-4, with D tentatively TRBD1 (6 bases). Germline loops: CDR1 SEHNR, CDR2 FQNEAQ (reference sequence). V lost 6 bases, J lost 5 bases, and 19 bases lay in between. This CDR3 is built from 16 residues. CDR3 amino acids: CASSSQKGGLNEKLFF. In DNA form, the CDR3 reads TGTGCCAGCAGTTCCCAAAAGGGGGGGCTGAATGAAAAACTGTTTTTT. Full variable domain (remainder filled in from reference TRBV7-9 and TRBJ1-4): DTGVSQNPRHKITKRGQNVTFRCDPISEHNRLYWYRQTLGQGPEFLTYFQNEAQLEKSRLLSDRFSAERPKGSFSTLEIQRTEQGDSAMYLCASSSQKGGLNEKLFFGSGTQLSVL.

The chain links TRBV5-1 to TRBJ2-5; 8 positions match TRBD2. V was pared by 4 bases and J by 0 bases, with 2 bases of the junction left unmatched. CDR3 length equals 14 residues. Germline values: CDR1 SGHRS, CDR2 YFSETQ. Here the CDR3 reads CASSRGGDQETQYF. DNA for the CDR3: TGCGCCAGCAGCCGGGGGGGGGACCAAGAGACCCAGTACTTC.

This clone was observed a handful of times. This chain uses TRBV4-3 with TRBJ1-1; unclear D gene. Germline V gene sequence: CDR1 LGHNA, CDR2 YSLEER. This CDR3 comprises 13 residues. The V gene lost 0 bases and the J gene lost 6 bases, with 8 bases spanning the gap. The CDR3 region is CASSQDRAAEAFF. DNA of the CDR3: TGCGCCAGCAGCCAAGATCGTGCAGCTGAAGCTTTCTTT.

The chain combines TRBV2 with TRBJ2-6; 8 bases are a match to TRBD1. CDR1 is SNHLY, CDR2 FYNNEI, per germline. This CDR3 region has 19 residues. V lost 5 bases to trimming and J lost 0 bases; unmatched junction nucleotides: 12. The CDR3 DNA is TGTGCCAGCAGTCCAACCCTGGGACAGGTACTCTCTGGGGCCAACGTCCTGACTTTC. Protein: CASSPTLGQVLSGANVLTF.

V is TRBV7-2 and J is TRBJ2-5; 12 bases agree with TRBD2. TRBJ2-7 matches the DNA end more closely, so the J call is doubtful. The CDR3 is 15 residues long. Germline CDR1 SGHTA, CDR2 FQGNSA. CDR3 in amino acids: CASSPTSGSFSEQYF. In nucleotides, the CDR3 is TGTGCCAGCAGCCCGACTAGCGGGAGCTTTAGCGAGCAGTACTTC.

This clone showed up just a few times. The chain employs TRBV20-1 and TRBJ2-7, with a weak D call TRBD2 (5 bases). The CDR3 runs to 11 residues. Germline CDR1 reads DFQATT; CDR2 reads SNEGSKA (reference sequence). Trimming left V 1 base short and J 6 bases short, with 7 bases between. The CDR3 DNA reads TGCAGTGCTAGAGCCGGGGTCGAGCAGTACTTC. This encodes CSARAGVEQYF.

V gene TRBV7-3 combines with J gene TRBJ2-5; D gene unclear. Germline CDR1 is SGHTA and CDR2 is FQGTGA. Between the trimmed V and J ends, which lost 0 bases and 0 bases, there was a span of 11 bases. The CDR3 contains 16 residues. The CDR3 DNA is TGTGCCAGCAGCTTAACGGCGGCCCCGTACCAAGAGACCCAGTACTTC. Translating it yields CASSLTAAPYQETQYF.

Of note for this clone: The same CDR3 can be traced to other DNA sequences in this sample. The chain is built from TRBV27 and TRBJ2-3, with D hard to call. Per the germline V gene, CDR1 is MNHEY and CDR2 is SMNVEV (reference sequence). The V gene lost 2 bases and the J gene lost 0 bases, with 9 bases spanning the gap. The CDR3 totals 15 residues. The CDR3: CASSLHTQSTDTQYF. The CDR3, as DNA: TGTGCCAGCAGTTTACATACACAGAGCACAGATACGCAGTATTTT.

This clone was recorded once. The V gene is TRBV23-1, the J gene TRBJ2-7; 10 bases align to TRBD1. TRBV23-1 is an ORF for which the function is uncertain. With 2 bases clipped from V and 7 bases from J, the junction kept 11 bases outside the gene matches. This CDR3 is 16 amino acids long. CDR3 nucleotides: TGCGCCAGCAGTCAAGGACAGGGGGAGTACGACGGGGAGCAGTACTTC. This gives the protein CASSQGQGEYDGEQYF.